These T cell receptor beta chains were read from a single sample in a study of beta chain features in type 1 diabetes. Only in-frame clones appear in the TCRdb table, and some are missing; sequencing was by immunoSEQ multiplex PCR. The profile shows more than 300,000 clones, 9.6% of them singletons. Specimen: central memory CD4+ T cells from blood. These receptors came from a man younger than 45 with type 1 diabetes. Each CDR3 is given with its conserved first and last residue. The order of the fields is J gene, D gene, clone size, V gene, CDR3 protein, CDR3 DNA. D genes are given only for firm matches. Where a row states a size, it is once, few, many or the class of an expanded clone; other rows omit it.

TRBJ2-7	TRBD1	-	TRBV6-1	CASRRQGHEQYF	TGTGCCAGCAGGCGACAGGGTCACGAGCAGTACTTC
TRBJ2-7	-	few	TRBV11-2	CASGTGLSYEQYF	TGTGCCAGCGGTACCGGGTTATCCTACGAGCAGTACTTC
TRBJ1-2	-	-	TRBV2	CASSGTGTNYGYTF	TGTGCCAGCAGTGGGACGGGTACTAACTATGGCTACACCTTC
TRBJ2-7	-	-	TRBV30	CAWGRGGHEQYF	TGTGCTTGGGGCAGGGGAGGCCACGAGCAGTACTTC
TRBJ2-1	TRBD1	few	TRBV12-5	CASGSGTGQYNEQFF	TGTGCTAGTGGTTCCGGGACAGGACAATACAATGAGCAGTTCTTC
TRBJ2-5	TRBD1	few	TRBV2	CASSGDRQETQYF	TGTGCCAGCAGTGGGGACAGACAAGAGACCCAGTACTTC
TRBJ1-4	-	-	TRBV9	CASSVTGLGSEKLFF	TGTGCCAGCAGCGTAACGGGGCTTGGGAGCGAAAAACTGTTTTTT
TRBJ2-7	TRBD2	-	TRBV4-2	CASSQGTSGPIAYEQYF	TGTGCCAGCAGCCAAGGGACTAGCGGGCCGATAGCCTACGAGCAGTACTTC
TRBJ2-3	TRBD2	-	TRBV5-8	CASSLGSGADTQYF	TGTGCCAGCAGCCTTGGTAGCGGGGCAGATACGCAGTATTTT
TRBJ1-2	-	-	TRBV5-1	CASSLLDGNYGYTF	TGCGCCAGCAGCCTACTAGACGGGAACTATGGCTACACCTTC
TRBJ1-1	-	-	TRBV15	CATSRDPGTNTEAFF	TGTGCCACCAGCAGAGACCCAGGGACGAACACTGAAGCTTTCTTT
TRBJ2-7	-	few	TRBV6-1	CASSAMGGHEQYF	TGTGCCAGCAGTGCGATGGGGGGCCACGAGCAGTACTTC
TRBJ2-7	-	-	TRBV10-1	CASSEDTSSYEQYF	TGCGCCAGCAGTGAAGATACTAGCTCCTACGAGCAGTACTTC
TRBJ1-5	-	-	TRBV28	CAQSQGYNQPQHF	TGTGCCCAGTCGCAGGGTTATAATCAGCCCCAGCATTTT
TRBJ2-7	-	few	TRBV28	CASSLAGRGYEQYF	TGTGCCAGCAGTTTAGCGGGACGGGGATACGAGCAGTACTTC
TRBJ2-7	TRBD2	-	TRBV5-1	CASSLGASGSDEQYF	TGCGCCAGCAGCTTGGGGGCTAGCGGGAGCGACGAGCAGTACTTC
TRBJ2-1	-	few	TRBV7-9	CASSPLEGNEQFF	TGTGCCAGCAGCCCTCTGGAGGGCAATGAGCAGTTCTTC
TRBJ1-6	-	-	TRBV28	CASSRQRSPLHF	TGTGCCAGCAGTCGCCAGAGATCACCCCTCCACTTT
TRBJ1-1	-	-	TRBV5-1	CASSSYSGTLMSVTEAFF	TGCGCCAGCAGCTCCTATTCCGGGACTCTTATGTCCGTCACTGAAGCTTTCTTT
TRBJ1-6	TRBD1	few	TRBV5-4	CASRLEGTAFFGNSPLHF	TGTGCCAGCAGGTTGGAGGGGACAGCCTTTTTCGGGAATTCACCCCTCCACTTT
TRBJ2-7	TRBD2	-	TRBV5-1	CASSLEAGAGEQYF	TGCGCCAGCAGCTTAGAAGCGGGGGCCGGGGAGCAGTACTTC
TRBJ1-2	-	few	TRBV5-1	CASSLQTYYGYTF	TGCGCCAGCAGCTTACAGACCTACTATGGCTACACCTTC
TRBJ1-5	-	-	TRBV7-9	CASSPTGNTRQPQHF	TGTGCCAGCAGCCCTACAGGGAATACGAGGCAGCCCCAGCATTTT
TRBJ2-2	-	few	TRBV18	CASSPPARANTGELFF	TGTGCCAGCTCACCACCCGCCAGAGCGAACACCGGGGAGCTGTTTTTT
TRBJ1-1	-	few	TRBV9	CASSVDPGTRGTEAFF	TGTGCCAGCAGCGTAGACCCTGGCACGAGGGGAACTGAAGCTTTCTTT
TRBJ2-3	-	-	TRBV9	CASSAGSPHSTDTQYF	TGTGCCAGCAGCGCCGGGTCCCCCCATAGCACAGATACGCAGTATTTT
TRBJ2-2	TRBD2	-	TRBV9	CASSREAGELFF	TGTGCCAGCAGCCGGGAGGCCGGGGAGCTGTTTTTT
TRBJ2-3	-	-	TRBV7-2	CASSLSFEDTQYF	TGTGCCAGCAGCTTAAGCTTCGAAGATACGCAGTATTTT
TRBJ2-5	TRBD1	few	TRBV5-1	CASSMGQQETQYF	TGCGCCAGCAGCATGGGACAGCAAGAGACCCAGTACTTC
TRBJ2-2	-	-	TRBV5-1	CASSSGRNGELFF	TGCGCCAGCAGTTCGGGTCGGAACGGGGAGCTGTTTTTT
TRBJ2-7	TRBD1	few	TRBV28	CASSRTGFQSGSYEQYF	TGTGCCAGCAGCCGGACAGGTTTTCAATCAGGCTCCTACGAGCAGTACTTC
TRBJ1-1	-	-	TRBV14	CASSHFRPNTEAFF	TGTGCCAGCAGCCATTTCAGACCAAACACTGAAGCTTTCTTT
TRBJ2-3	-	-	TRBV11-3	CASSPGLEADTQYF	TGTGCCAGCAGCCCAGGACTTGAGGCAGATACGCAGTATTTT
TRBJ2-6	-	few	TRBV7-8	CASSLTGQSGANVLTF	TGTGCCAGCAGCTTAACTGGACAGTCTGGGGCCAACGTCCTGACTTTC
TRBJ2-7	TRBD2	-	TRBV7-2	CASSILARSSYEQYF	TGTGCCAGCAGCATACTAGCGCGAAGCTCCTACGAGCAGTACTTC
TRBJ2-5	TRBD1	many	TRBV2	CASIQGALGETQYF	TGTGCCAGCATACAGGGGGCTCTGGGAGAGACCCAGTACTTC
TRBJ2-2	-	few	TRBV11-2	CASSTRWGSGELFF	TGTGCCAGCAGCACCCGGTGGGGTTCCGGGGAGCTGTTTTTT
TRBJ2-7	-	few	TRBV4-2	CASSQDARSFYEQYF	TGTGCCAGCAGCCAAGATGCCCGCTCCTTCTACGAGCAGTACTTC
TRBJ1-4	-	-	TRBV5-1	CASSRPDATNEKLFF	TGCGCCAGCAGCCGGCCCGACGCAACTAATGAAAAACTGTTTTTT
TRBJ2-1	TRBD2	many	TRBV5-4	CASSLGRAGGDNEQFF	TGTGCCAGCAGCTTGGGACGAGCGGGAGGCGACAATGAGCAGTTCTTC
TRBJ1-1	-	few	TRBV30	CAWRAGAGKAFF	TGTGCCTGGAGGGCAGGGGCTGGAAAGGCTTTCTTT
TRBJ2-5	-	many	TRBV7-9	CASSPWTDQETQYF	TGTGCCAGCAGCCCTTGGACAGATCAAGAGACCCAGTACTTC
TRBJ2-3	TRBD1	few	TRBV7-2	CASSLAGGGEDTQYF	TGTGCCAGCAGCTTAGCAGGGGGCGGAGAAGATACGCAGTATTTT
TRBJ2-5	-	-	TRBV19	CASSEQGGLGTQYF	TGTGCCAGTAGTGAACAGGGTGGTTTAGGGACCCAGTACTTC
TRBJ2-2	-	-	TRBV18	CASSPQGLSNTGELFF	TGTGCCAGCTCACCTCAGGGACTGTCGAACACCGGGGAGCTGTTTTTT
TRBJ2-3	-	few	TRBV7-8	CASSLGVPGGTDTQYF	TGTGCCAGCAGCTTAGGGGTTCCAGGGGGCACAGATACGCAGTATTTT